The 2 T cell receptor beta chains given below trace back to one sample, sequenced in a study of blood T cell repertoires in COVID-19. Generated by immunoSEQ multiplex PCR, the TCRdb table keeps only in-frame clones and is missing some. The sample carries over 250,000 clones, approximately 91% recorded once. Sequencing was done on a sample of peripheral blood. All receptors come from a woman aged 55-69 years with acute or convalescent COVID-19.

In nucleotides, the CDR3 is TGTGCCACCAGCAGGGGCGACACCGGGGAGCTGTTTTTT. This gives the protein CATSRGDTGELFF. V and J are TRBV15 and TRBJ2-2; D not resolved. Germline V gene lookup returns CDR1 LNHNV and CDR2 YYDKDF (reference sequence). The V end was cut by 3 bases, the J end by 3 bases, with 5 bases between. The CDR3 covers 13 residues.

The rearrangement joins TRBV5-1 to TRBJ2-7; D not certain. V was clipped by 6 bases and J by 6 bases, with 16 bases between them. From germline, CDR1 is SGHRS and CDR2 YFSETQ. The CDR3 length is 13 residues. The CDR3 coding sequence is TGCGCCAGCAACACACTGGAGAGTGGCGAGCAGTACTTC. This codes for CASNTLESGEQYF.